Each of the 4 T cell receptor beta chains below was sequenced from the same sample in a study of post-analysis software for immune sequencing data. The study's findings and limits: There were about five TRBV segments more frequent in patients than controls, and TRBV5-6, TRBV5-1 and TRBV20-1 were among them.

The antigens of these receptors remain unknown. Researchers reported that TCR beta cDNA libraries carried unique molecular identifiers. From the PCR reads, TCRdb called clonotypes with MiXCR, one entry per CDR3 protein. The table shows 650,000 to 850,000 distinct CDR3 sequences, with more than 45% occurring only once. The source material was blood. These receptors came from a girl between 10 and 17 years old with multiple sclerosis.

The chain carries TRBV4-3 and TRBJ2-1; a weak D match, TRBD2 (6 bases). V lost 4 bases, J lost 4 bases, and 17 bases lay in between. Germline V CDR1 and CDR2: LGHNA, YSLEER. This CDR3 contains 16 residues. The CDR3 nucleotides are TGCGCCAGCAGCCCTGATCCCGGGACTCGGTACAATGAGCAGTTCTTC. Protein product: CASSPDPGTRYNEQFF.

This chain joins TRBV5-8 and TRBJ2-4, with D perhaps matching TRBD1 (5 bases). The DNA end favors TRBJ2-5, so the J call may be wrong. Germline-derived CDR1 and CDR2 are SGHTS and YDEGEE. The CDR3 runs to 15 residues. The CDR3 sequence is CASSFAGGAWETQYF. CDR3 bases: TGTGCCAGCAGCTTCGCCGGTGGGGCCTGGGAGACCCAGTACTTC.

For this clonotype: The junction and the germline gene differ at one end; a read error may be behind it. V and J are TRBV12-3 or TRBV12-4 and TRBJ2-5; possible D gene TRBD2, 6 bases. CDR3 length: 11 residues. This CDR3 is CASRLRETQDF. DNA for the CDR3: TGTGCCAGCAGGCTCCGGGAGACCCAGGACTTC.

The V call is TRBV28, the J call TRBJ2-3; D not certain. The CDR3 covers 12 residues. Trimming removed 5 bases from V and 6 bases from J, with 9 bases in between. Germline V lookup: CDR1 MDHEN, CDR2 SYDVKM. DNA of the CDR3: TGTGCCAGCAGTCTCGGTCAGGATACGCAGTATTTT. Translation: CASSLGQDTQYF.